The next 32 T cell receptor beta chains were all read from a single sample in a study of shared clonotypes between healthy human individuals (dated by TCRdb to 2018 to 2021). CD8 naive samples were CD45RO-negative cells positively selected for CCR7, giving a CD45RA+CCR7+ population that excluded TemRA cells. Libraries were built with the immunoSEQ multiplex PCR assay. TCRdb retrieved this table from immuneACCESS and kept in-frame rearrangements only. Not all clones are present; in checked studies, unresolved V genes account for under half, and no reason is known for the remainder. The sample table lists 1.5 million to 2.5 million clones, 85% to 95% of them with a count of one. Under 1.5% of the sample is in the top ten clones. Source material: naive CD8+ T cells sorted from blood. What this sample's cell subset or site label stands for: CD45RA+CCR7+. The receptors shown here come from a young man in good health.

The chain joins TRBV27 to TRBJ2-2; D might be TRBD1 or TRBD2, each matching 7 bases. V shed 6 bases and J shed 5 bases, with 16 bases lying between them. CDR1 and CDR2 from the germline V gene are MNHEY and SMNVEV (reference sequence). The CDR3 runs to 15 residues. The CDR3: CASSPGGGSTGELFF. The CDR3 bases are TGTGCCAGCAGCCCAGGGGGGGGTTCTACCGGGGAGCTGTTTTTT.

The CDR3 nucleotides are TGTGCCAGCAGTTCGGGACAGGGCCGGACAGATACGCAGTATTTT. This translates into CASSSGQGRTDTQYF. The chain links TRBV27 to TRBJ2-3; TRBD1 aligns across 9 bases. The V and J ends lost 4 bases and 3 bases, in that order; junction bases with no gene match: 5. In germline, CDR1 is MNHEY, CDR2 SMNVEV (reference sequence). There are 15 residues in the CDR3.

The count of this clone is one. At one of its ends the junction is not consistent with the germline gene, which may arise from a read error. Other DNA sequences in the same sample also yield this CDR3. The V gene is TRBV14, the J gene TRBJ2-7, with 8 bases fitting TRBD1. Germline values: CDR1 SGHDN, CDR2 FVKESK. This CDR3 contains 20 residues. In nucleotides, the CDR3 is TGTGCCAGCAGCCAAGACCCTCCAGGGGGCATTTACTTAAGCTCCTACGAGCAGTATTTC. Translation gives CASSQDPPGGIYLSSYEQYF.

This clone came up once. This chain links TRBV10-1 with TRBJ2-5; D is perhaps TRBD2 (6 bases). Germline CDR1 is WNHNN and CDR2 is SYGVQD (reference sequence). CDR3 length: 14 amino acids. V shed 8 bases and J shed 0 bases, with 13 bases lying between them. CDR3 nucleotides: TGCGCCAGCCGGGGGACTGAGTACCAAGAGACCCAGTACTTC. Translated, it gives CASRGTEYQETQYF.

About this clone: Different DNA sequences within this sample yield the same CDR3. This chain connects TRBV13 to TRBJ2-7, with D possibly matching TRBD2 (5 bases). V gave up 4 bases and J gave up 1 base, with 8 bases separating them. CDR1 is PRHDT and CDR2 is FYEKMQ in the germline V gene (reference sequence). This CDR3 has 13 amino acids. CDR3 sequence (DNA): TGTGCCAGCAGCTCTGGGAGATCCTACGAGCAGTACTTC. Encoded protein: CASSSGRSYEQYF.

The chain links TRBV6-5 to TRBJ1-2, with D maybe TRBD1 (6 bases). CDR1 is MNHEY, CDR2 SVGAGI, per germline. The CDR3 is 12 residues long. The V end was cut by 10 bases, the J end by 6 bases, with 15 bases between. CDR3 nucleotide sequence: TGTGCCACTAGGGGGGGGGCGGATGGCTACACCTTC. This gives the protein CATRGGADGYTF.

V gene TRBV10-1 combines with J gene TRBJ2-3; a possible D gene is TRBD2 (6 bases). The CDR3 covers 16 residues. Germline CDR1 reads WNHNN; CDR2 reads SYGVQD (reference sequence). V lost 2 bases, J lost 2 bases, and 14 bases lay in between. The CDR3 protein is CASSEGASDYTDTQYF. The CDR3 DNA sequence: TGCGCCAGCAGTGAGGGGGCTAGCGATTACACAGATACGCAGTATTTT.

The V gene is TRBV18, the J gene TRBJ2-3, with 9 bases identical to TRBD1. Germline values: CDR1 KGHSH, CDR2 LQKENI. V shed 5 bases, J shed 6 bases, and the junction held 15 bases outside the gene matches. The CDR3 covers 17 residues. The CDR3 loop reads CASSDAGQGLVGDTQYF. The CDR3 DNA reads TGTGCCAGCTCAGACGCGGGACAGGGACTCGTAGGCGATACGCAGTATTTT.

Concerning this clone itself: This CDR3 is also generated by other DNA sequences in the sample. The chain combines TRBV5-4 with TRBJ2-7, with TRBD1 as a possible D gene (5 bases). Deletions cut 0 bases from V and 2 bases from J, with 12 bases between. This CDR3 is built from 15 residues. Germline V lookup: CDR1 SGHNT, CDR2 YYREEE (reference sequence). The CDR3 region is CASSLGRGQTYEQYF. The CDR3 nucleotides are TGTGCCAGCAGCTTGGGAAGGGGTCAAACCTACGAGCAGTACTTC.

The CDR3 reads CSAPGRGELFF. The CDR3 region has the DNA TGCAGTGCCCCGGGCCGCGGGGAGCTGTTTTTT. The chain couples TRBV20-1 to TRBJ2-2; D unclear. Germline CDR1 and CDR2: DFQATT and SNEGSKA (reference sequence). The V end was cut by 6 bases, the J end by 7 bases, with 9 bases between. This CDR3 contains 11 residues.

The chain is built from TRBV29-1 and TRBJ2-7; D might be TRBD1 or TRBD2, each matching 6 bases. Looked up from germline, CDR1 is SQVTM and CDR2 is ANQGSEA. The CDR3 has 13 residues. Deletions cut 6 bases from V and 0 bases from J, with 12 bases between. The CDR3 loop is CSVKGGDSYEQYF. CDR3 bases: TGCAGCGTCAAGGGGGGAGACTCCTACGAGCAGTACTTC.

Concerning this clone: Sequence at one end of the junction differs from germline and may be a read error. The genes are TRBV11-3 and TRBJ2-2; unclear D gene. Germline loops: CDR1 SGHNT, CDR2 YENEEA. CDR3 size: 14 residues. In DNA, the CDR3 is TGTGCCAGCAGCCGTAGCAGGAACCCCGGGGAGCTGTTTTTT. This gives the protein CASSRSRNPGELFF.

The chain employs TRBV2 and TRBJ2-1; 7 bases map to TRBD2. This CDR3 has 16 residues. V was clipped by 2 bases and J by 4 bases; unmatched bases: 8. The V gene's germline CDR1 is SNHLY and CDR2 FYNNEI. CDR3 sequence: CASSEILAPAYNEQFF. The CDR3 region has the DNA TGTGCCAGCAGTGAAATACTAGCGCCAGCATACAATGAGCAGTTCTTC.

CDR3 sequence: CAWSVLDSDINYGYTF. In DNA, the CDR3 is TGTGCCTGGAGTGTACTCGACTCAGACATTAACTATGGCTACACCTTC. The rearrangement links TRBV30 to TRBJ1-2, with D unclear. The V end lost 0 bases, the J end lost 1 base, and 15 bases lay between the germline ends. From germline, CDR1 is GTSNPN and CDR2 SVGIG (reference sequence). The CDR3 sequence is 16 residues long.

The chain joins TRBV12-5 to TRBJ2-3; TRBD1 is a possible D gene (6 bases). Germline-derived CDR1 and CDR2 are LGHNT and FRNRAP. CDR3 size: 15 residues. Between the trimmed V and J ends, which lost 2 bases and 2 bases, there was a span of 11 bases. CDR3 sequence: CASGLPPGHTDTQYF. The CDR3 DNA reads as TGTGCTAGTGGTTTGCCTCCGGGACACACAGATACGCAGTATTTT.

As for this clone: This CDR3 is also generated by other DNA sequences in the sample. The chain links TRBV4-1 to TRBJ2-2; weak D call: TRBD2 (5 bases). The V end lost 1 base, the J end lost 5 bases, and 11 bases lay between the germline ends. Germline assignment: CDR1 MGHRA and CDR2 YSYEKL. The CDR3 runs to 15 residues. CDR3 nucleotide sequence: TGCGCCAGCAGCCAAGGGGCAGGCGGGACCGGGGAGCTGTTTTTT. Protein sequence: CASSQGAGGTGELFF.

The J gene is TRBJ1-3, the V gene TRBV30; weak D call: TRBD1 (5 bases). The length of the CDR3 is 14 residues. The germline V gene has CDR1 GTSNPN and CDR2 SVGIG (reference sequence). The V end lost 8 bases, the J end lost 4 bases, and 18 bases lay between the germline ends. CDR3: CAARGTEGGNTIYF. The CDR3 region has the DNA TGTGCCGCCCGGGGTACGGAGGGGGGAAACACCATATATTTT.

The CDR3 coding sequence is TGTGCCAGCAGCCCCGAAGACAGTTCGACCTACGAGCAGTACTTC. Its translation: CASSPEDSSTYEQYF. J is TRBJ2-7 and V is TRBV9; tentatively, D is TRBD1 (5 bases). The CDR3 runs to 15 residues. Trimming shortened V by 4 bases and J by 2 bases, and 16 bases separated the two germline ends. Looked up from germline, CDR1 is SGDLS and CDR2 is YYNGEE.

The chain is built from TRBV7-9 and TRBJ2-1, with a tentative D call TRBD2 (6 bases). This CDR3 contains 17 residues. Trimming shortened V by 5 bases and J by 3 bases, and 20 bases separated the two germline ends. Germline V gives CDR1 SEHNR, CDR2 FQNEAQ (reference sequence). The CDR3 sequence: CASSHSFLGLNYNEQFF. In nucleotides, the CDR3 is TGTGCCAGCAGCCACTCGTTTTTAGGACTAAACTACAATGAGCAGTTCTTC.

Comment on this clone: This same CDR3 is encoded by further DNA sequences in the sample. The V and J genes are TRBV5-1 and TRBJ2-7, with TRBD2 matching over 7 bases. The junction had 4 bases not matched to a gene; V was cut back by 2 bases and J by 2 bases. The germline V gene has CDR1 SGHRS and CDR2 YFSETQ. The CDR3 has 14 residues. CDR3 in amino acids: CASSLRGTTYEQYF. CDR3 sequence (DNA): TGCGCCAGCAGCTTACGGGGGACTACCTACGAGCAGTACTTC.

The V gene is TRBV18, the J gene TRBJ2-5, with D possibly being TRBD2 (6 bases). The length of the CDR3 is 14 residues. Germline loops: CDR1 KGHSH, CDR2 LQKENI. Trimming took 1 base from V and 3 from J, leaving 9 bases between them. Here the CDR3 DNA reads TGTGCCAGCTCACCACGGACGGGAGAAGAGACCCAGTACTTC. Translated, it gives CASSPRTGEETQYF.

The rearrangement links TRBV5-4 to TRBJ2-5; TRBD2 aligns across 9 bases. Germline V gives CDR1 SGHNT, CDR2 YYREEE (reference sequence). The CDR3 has 14 amino acids. Trimming cost V 5 bases and J 4 bases; bases outside gene matches: 6. CDR3 loop: CASRLAGPAETQYF. The CDR3 DNA sequence: TGTGCCAGCAGGCTAGCGGGGCCGGCAGAGACCCAGTACTTC.

This chain links TRBV7-2 with TRBJ2-3; 7 bases are a match to TRBD1. The V gene end was trimmed by 0 bases and the J gene end by 0 bases; junction bases not matched to a gene: 12. This CDR3 has 19 residues. Per germline, CDR1 SGHTA and CDR2 FQGNSA. The CDR3 protein is CASSLAKGAQLISTDTQYF. The CDR3 DNA reads as TGTGCCAGCAGCTTAGCGAAGGGGGCGCAGCTGATCAGCACAGATACGCAGTATTTT.

V gene TRBV10-2 combines with J gene TRBJ2-2, with TRBD1 as a possible D gene (5 bases). V shed 4 bases and J shed 3 bases, with 15 bases lying between them. Germline CDR1 and CDR2: WSHSY and SAAADI. CDR3 length: 16 amino acids. CDR3 loop: CASSVNAGPYTGELFF. The DNA of the CDR3 is TGCGCCAGCAGTGTTAATGCAGGGCCGTACACCGGGGAGCTGTTTTTT.

The rearrangement joins TRBV11-2 to TRBJ2-3, with D possibly TRBD2 on 6 matching bases. CDR3 size: 14 residues. Germline V gene lookup returns CDR1 SGHAT and CDR2 FQNNGV. Trimming left V 9 bases short and J 5 bases short, with 18 bases between. The CDR3 DNA is TGTGCCAGTAATCCGGGACTTTTAGGAGATACGCAGTATTTT. Amino acid sequence: CASNPGLLGDTQYF. The full variable domain, completed using reference TRBV11-2 and TRBJ2-3, is EAGVAQSPRYKIIEKRQSVAFWCNPISGHATLYWYQQILGQGPKLLIQFQNNGVVDDSQLPKDRFSAERLKGVDSTLKIQPAKLEDSAVYLCASNPGLLGDTQYFGPGTRLTVL.

This chain joins TRBV7-9 and TRBJ2-5, with D tentatively TRBD2 (5 bases). Per the germline V gene, CDR1 is SEHNR and CDR2 is FQNEAQ (reference sequence). CDR3 length equals 14 residues. Trimming cost V 3 bases and J 1 base, with 9 bases left between them. The CDR3 DNA follows: TGTGCCAGCAGCTTTCGGGCGGGCCAAGAGACCCAGTACTTC. Its translation: CASSFRAGQETQYF.

The genes are TRBV27 and TRBJ1-2, with D possibly matching TRBD1 (6 bases). The CDR3 runs to 15 residues. With 5 bases removed from V and 0 bases from J, the gap between germline ends came to 13 bases. The germline CDR1 and CDR2 sequences are MNHEY and SMNVEV (reference sequence). The CDR3 DNA is TGTGCCAGCAGTAACGAACAGGGAACTAACTATGGCTACACCTTC. Amino acids: CASSNEQGTNYGYTF.

CDR3 loop: CASSDPPIAGGYEQYF. DNA for the CDR3: TGTGCCAGCAGTGACCCTCCTATAGCGGGGGGCTACGAGCAGTACTTC. The V gene is TRBV6-1, the J gene TRBJ2-7, with 10 bases fitting TRBD2. This CDR3 comprises 16 residues. The germline CDR1 and CDR2 sequences are MNHNS and SASEGT. The V and J ends lost 3 bases and 3 bases, in that order; junction bases with no gene match: 8.

The chain links TRBV7-9 to TRBJ2-5, with D perhaps TRBD2 (5 bases). V lost 4 bases and J lost 5, with 14 bases in between. Germline V gene sequence: CDR1 SEHNR, CDR2 FQNEAQ (reference sequence). The CDR3 totals 14 residues. The CDR3 bases are TGTGCCAGCAGCTGGGAACTAGAGTGGGAGACCCAGTACTTC. This gives the protein CASSWELEWETQYF.

V gene TRBV14 combines with J gene TRBJ2-7; 10 bases map to TRBD2. V shed 2 bases and J 3 bases; nucleotides not matched to a gene: 1. The germline V gene has CDR1 SGHDN and CDR2 FVKESK. The length of the CDR3 is 14 residues. The CDR3 sequence: CASSQPSGGYEQYF. In DNA, the CDR3 is TGTGCCAGCAGCCAACCTAGCGGGGGCTACGAGCAGTACTTC.

Remarks on this clone: Other DNA sequences in the sample encode the same CDR3. CDR3 DNA sequence: TGTGCCTGGAGTGTGGTAGGGGAGCTGTTTTTT. Translated: CAWSVVGELFF. The rearrangement joins TRBV30 to TRBJ2-2; no definite D call. Germline CDR1 is GTSNPN and CDR2 is SVGIG (reference sequence). The CDR3 sequence is 11 residues long. V was trimmed by 0 bases and J by 8 bases, leaving 4 bases between them.

The V gene is TRBV5-1, the J gene TRBJ2-3, with 15 positions matching TRBD2. CDR1 SGHRS and CDR2 YFSETQ come from the germline V gene. V shed 3 bases, J shed 0 bases, and the junction held 8 bases outside the gene matches. The CDR3 has 19 amino acids. The CDR3 sequence is CASSSGGTSGRRSTDTQYF. In nucleotides, the CDR3 is TGCGCCAGCAGCTCCGGTGGGACTAGCGGGAGGCGGAGCACAGATACGCAGTATTTT.